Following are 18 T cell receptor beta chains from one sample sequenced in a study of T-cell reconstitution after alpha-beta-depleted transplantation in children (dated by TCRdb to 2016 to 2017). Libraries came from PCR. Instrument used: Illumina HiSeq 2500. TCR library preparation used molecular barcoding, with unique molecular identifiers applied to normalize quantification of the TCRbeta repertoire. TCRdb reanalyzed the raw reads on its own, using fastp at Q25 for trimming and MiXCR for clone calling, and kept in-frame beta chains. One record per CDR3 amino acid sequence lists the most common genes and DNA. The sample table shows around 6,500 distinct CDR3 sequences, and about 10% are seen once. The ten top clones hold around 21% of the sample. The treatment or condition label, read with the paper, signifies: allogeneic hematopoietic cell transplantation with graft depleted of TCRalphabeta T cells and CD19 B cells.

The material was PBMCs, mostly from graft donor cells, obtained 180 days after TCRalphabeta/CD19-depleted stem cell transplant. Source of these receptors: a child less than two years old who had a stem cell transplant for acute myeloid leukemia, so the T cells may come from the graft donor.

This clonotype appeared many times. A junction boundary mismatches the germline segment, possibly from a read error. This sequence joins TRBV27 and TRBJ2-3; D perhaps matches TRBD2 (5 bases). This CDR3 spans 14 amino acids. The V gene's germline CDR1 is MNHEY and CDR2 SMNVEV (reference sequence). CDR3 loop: CTSSFPWRPDTQYF. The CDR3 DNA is TGCACCAGCAGTTTCCCTTGGAGGCCAGATACGCAGTATTTT.

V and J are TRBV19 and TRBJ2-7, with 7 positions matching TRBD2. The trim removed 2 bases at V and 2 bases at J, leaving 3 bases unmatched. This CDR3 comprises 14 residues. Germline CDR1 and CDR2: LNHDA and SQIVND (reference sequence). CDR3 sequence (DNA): TGTGCCAGTAGTATAACAGCGGGGCCCTACGAGCAGTACTTC. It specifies CASSITAGPYEQYF.

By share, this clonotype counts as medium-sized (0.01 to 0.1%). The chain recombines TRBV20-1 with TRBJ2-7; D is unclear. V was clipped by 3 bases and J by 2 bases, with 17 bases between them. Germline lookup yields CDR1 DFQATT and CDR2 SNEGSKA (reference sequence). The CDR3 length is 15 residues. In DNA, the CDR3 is TGCAGTGCTAGCGACGTGATGACTTCACCCTACGAGCAGTACTTC. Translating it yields CSASDVMTSPYEQYF.

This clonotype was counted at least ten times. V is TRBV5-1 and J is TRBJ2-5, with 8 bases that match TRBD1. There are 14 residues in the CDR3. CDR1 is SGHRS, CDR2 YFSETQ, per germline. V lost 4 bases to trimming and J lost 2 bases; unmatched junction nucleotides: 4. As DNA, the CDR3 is TGCGCCAGCAGCACTGGGACAGGTCAAGAGACCCAGTACTTC. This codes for CASSTGTGQETQYF.

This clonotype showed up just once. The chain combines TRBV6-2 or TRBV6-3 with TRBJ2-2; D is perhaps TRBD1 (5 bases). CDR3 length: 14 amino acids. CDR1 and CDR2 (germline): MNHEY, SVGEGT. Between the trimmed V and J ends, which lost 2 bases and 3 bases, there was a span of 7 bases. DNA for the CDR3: TGTGCCAGCAGTTACGGGGCGGACACCGGGGAGCTGTTTTTT. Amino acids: CASSYGADTGELFF.

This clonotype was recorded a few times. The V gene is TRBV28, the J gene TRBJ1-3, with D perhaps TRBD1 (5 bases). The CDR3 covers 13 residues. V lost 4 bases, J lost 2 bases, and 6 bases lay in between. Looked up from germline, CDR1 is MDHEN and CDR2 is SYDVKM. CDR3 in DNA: TGTGCCAGCAGTTCAGGGCCTGGAAACACCATATATTTT. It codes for CASSSGPGNTIYF.

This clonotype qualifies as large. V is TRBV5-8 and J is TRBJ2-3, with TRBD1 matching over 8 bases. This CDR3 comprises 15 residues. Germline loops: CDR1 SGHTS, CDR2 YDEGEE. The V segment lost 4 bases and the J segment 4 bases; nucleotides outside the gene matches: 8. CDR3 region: CASSPRDRTADTQYF. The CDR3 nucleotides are TGTGCCAGCAGCCCCCGGGACAGGACTGCAGATACGCAGTATTTT. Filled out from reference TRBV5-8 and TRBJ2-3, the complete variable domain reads EAGVTQSPTHLIKTRGQQATLRCSPISGHTSVYWYQQALGLGLQFLLWYDEGEERNRGNFPPRFSGRQFPNYSSELNVNALELEDSALYLCASSPRDRTADTQYFGPGTRLTVL.

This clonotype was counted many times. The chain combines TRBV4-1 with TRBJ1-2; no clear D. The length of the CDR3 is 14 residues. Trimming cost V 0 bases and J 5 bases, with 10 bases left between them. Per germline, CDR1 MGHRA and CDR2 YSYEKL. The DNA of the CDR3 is TGCGCCAGCAGCCAAGAAATAGGCCGTTATGGCTACACCTTC. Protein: CASSQEIGRYGYTF.

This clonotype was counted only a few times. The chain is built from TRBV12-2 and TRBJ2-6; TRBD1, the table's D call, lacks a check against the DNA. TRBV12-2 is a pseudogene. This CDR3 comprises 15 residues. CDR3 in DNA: TGTGCAAGTCGCTTTACAGGGGTTGGGGCCAACGTCCTGACTTTC. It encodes CASRFTGVGANVLTF.

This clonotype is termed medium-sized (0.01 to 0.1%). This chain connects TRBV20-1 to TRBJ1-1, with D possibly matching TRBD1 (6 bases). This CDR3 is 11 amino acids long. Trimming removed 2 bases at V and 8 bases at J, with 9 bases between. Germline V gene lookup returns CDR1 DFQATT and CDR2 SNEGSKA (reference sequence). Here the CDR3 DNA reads TGCAGTGCTAGACCCACAGGGGAAGCTTTCTTT. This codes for CSARPTGEAFF.

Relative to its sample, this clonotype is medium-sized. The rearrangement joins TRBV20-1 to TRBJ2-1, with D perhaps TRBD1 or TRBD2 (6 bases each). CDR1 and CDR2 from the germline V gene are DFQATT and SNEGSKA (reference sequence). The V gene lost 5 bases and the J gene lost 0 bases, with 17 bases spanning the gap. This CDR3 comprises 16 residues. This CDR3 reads CSAQRGAVRSYNEQFF. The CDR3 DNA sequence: TGCAGTGCTCAAAGGGGGGCCGTACGCTCCTACAATGAGCAGTTCTTC.

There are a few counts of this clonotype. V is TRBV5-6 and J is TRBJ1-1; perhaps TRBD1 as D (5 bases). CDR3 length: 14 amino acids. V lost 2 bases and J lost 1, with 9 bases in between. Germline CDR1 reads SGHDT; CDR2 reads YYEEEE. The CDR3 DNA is TGTGCCAGCAGCTTCCCGGGGGAGAACACTGAAGCTTTCTTT. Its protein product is CASSFPGENTEAFF.

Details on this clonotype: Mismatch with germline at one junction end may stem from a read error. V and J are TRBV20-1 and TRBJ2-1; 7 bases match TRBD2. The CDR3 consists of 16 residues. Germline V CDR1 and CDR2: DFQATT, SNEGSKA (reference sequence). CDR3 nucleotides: TGCTGTGCTAGGGAGGTGGGCGGGAGCCGGTGCAATGAGCAGTTCTTC. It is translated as CCAREVGGSRCNEQFF.

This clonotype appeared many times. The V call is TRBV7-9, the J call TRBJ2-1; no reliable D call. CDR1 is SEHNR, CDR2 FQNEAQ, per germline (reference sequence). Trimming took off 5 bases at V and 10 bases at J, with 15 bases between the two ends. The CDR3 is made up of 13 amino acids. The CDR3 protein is CASSPAASLEQFF. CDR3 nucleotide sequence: TGTGCCAGCAGCCCCGCTGCGTCGCTGGAGCAGTTCTTC.

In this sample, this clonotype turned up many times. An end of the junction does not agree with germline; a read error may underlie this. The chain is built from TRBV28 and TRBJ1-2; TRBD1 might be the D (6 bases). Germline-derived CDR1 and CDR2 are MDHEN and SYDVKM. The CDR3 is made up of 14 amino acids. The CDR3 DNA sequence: TGTGCCAGCCGTTTTAGGGGGGACAACTATGGCTACACCTTC. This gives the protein CASRFRGDNYGYTF.

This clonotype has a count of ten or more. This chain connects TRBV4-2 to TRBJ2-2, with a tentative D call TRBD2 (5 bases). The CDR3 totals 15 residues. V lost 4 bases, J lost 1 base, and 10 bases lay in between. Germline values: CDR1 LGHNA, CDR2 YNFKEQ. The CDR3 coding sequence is TGTGCCAGCAGCCGGGAGTGGAGGAACACCGGGGAGCTGTTTTTT. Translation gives CASSREWRNTGELFF.

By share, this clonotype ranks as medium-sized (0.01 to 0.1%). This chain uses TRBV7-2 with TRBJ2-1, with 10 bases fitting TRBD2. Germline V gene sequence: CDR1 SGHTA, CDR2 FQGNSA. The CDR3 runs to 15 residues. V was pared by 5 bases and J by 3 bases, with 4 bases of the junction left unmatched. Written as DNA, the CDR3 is TGTGCCAGCAGCCCACTAGCGGGGATCTACAATGAGCAGTTCTTC. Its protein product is CASSPLAGIYNEQFF.

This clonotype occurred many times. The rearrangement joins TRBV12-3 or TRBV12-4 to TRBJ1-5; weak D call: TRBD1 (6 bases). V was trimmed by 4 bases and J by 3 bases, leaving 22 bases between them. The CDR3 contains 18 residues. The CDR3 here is CASSSPNKQGSFNQPQHF. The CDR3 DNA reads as TGTGCCAGCAGTTCTCCCAATAAACAGGGATCCTTCAATCAGCCCCAGCATTTT.